The 19 T cell receptor beta chains presented below share a single source sample, sequenced in a study of CD8 T cells in ankylosing spondylitis. Study-wide results and caveats: It appeared that ankylosing spondylitis blood was characterized by a TCR beta motif of several highly homologous variants.

These receptors lack a known antigen. TCRdb called the 5' RACE reads again in MiXCR, with one record for every CDR3 protein. The repertoire includes about 330,000 distinct CDR3 sequences, 8% of them detected once, and roughly 14% sits in the top ten. Sequencing was performed on blood, either unsorted or a sorted T cell fraction (not recorded which). These receptors were collected from a male donor with ankylosing spondylitis.

This chain uses TRBV7-8 with TRBJ2-1; 8 bases fit TRBD1. There are 16 residues in the CDR3. V was pared by 0 bases and J by 8 bases, with 9 bases of the junction left unmatched. CDR1 is SGHVS and CDR2 is FQNEAQ in the germline V gene. The DNA for the CDR3 is TGTGCCAGCAGCTTAGCGCTAACGGACAGGGTGGATGAGCAGTTCTTC. Translation: CASSLALTDRVDEQFF.

The J gene is TRBJ1-1, the V gene TRBV14; tentatively, D is TRBD1 (6 bases). CDR1 and CDR2 (germline): SGHDN, FVKESK. V was pared by 0 bases and J by 1 base, with 12 bases between. CDR3 length: 16 amino acids. The CDR3 sequence is CASSQDSVQGNTEAFF. The CDR3 region has the DNA TGTGCCAGCAGCCAAGATAGCGTACAGGGGAACACTGAAGCTTTCTTT.

This clonotype showed up just a few times. The CDR3 bases are TGTGCCTGGAGGGGCCTTTTCTTCACAGATACGCAGTATTTT. It specifies CAWRGLFFTDTQYF. The V call is TRBV30, the J call TRBJ2-3; D call uncertain. This CDR3 contains 14 residues. The germline V gene encodes CDR1 GTSNPN and CDR2 SVGIG (reference sequence). V was cut by 3 bases and J by 2 bases, with 12 bases left in between.

The chain is built from TRBV7-2 and TRBJ2-5; TRBD2 might be the D (5 bases). The CDR3 runs 16 residues. V lost 1 base and J 2 bases, leaving 14 bases between the germline ends. Germline CDR1 and CDR2: SGHTA and FQGNSA. CDR3 sequence reads: CASSLVRAVTQETQYF. CDR3 DNA: TGTGCCAGCAGCTTAGTGAGGGCGGTTACGCAAGAGACCCAGTACTTC.

In this sample, this clonotype turned up a few times. The gene calls are TRBV3-1 and TRBJ2-5, with 7 positions matching TRBD2. Germline CDR1 LGHDT, CDR2 YNNKEL (reference sequence). V lost 2 bases, J lost 2 bases, and 20 bases stayed unmatched. The CDR3 has 20 amino acids. CDR3 sequence: CASSQLTPNLIRGEQETQYF. The CDR3 nucleotides are TGTGCCAGCAGCCAATTAACCCCTAACCTTATCCGGGGGGAACAAGAGACCCAGTACTTC.

This clonotype was counted a few times. The CDR3 DNA follows: TGTGCCAGCAGTTTCAGATACACTGAAGCTTTCTTT. Amino acids: CASSFRYTEAFF. The J gene is TRBJ1-1, the V gene TRBV12-3 or TRBV12-4; D call uncertain. The CDR3 sequence is 12 residues long. V was cut by 3 bases and J by 3 bases, with 5 bases left in between.

A few counts support this clonotype. The chain is built from TRBV6-1 and TRBJ2-5; 9 nucleotides align to TRBD1. Trimming removed 6 bases from V and 0 bases from J; junction bases left unmatched: 8. CDR1 is MNHNS, CDR2 SASEGT, per germline. The CDR3 length is 16 residues. CDR3 amino acids: CASSTRGDRDQETQYF. As DNA, the CDR3 is TGTGCCAGCAGCACCCGGGGGGACAGGGACCAAGAGACCCAGTACTTC.

The gene calls are TRBV7-6 and TRBJ2-1, with D unresolved. The CDR3 runs 16 residues. Trimming cost V 1 base and J 6 bases, with 16 bases left between them. CDR1 SGHVS and CDR2 FNYEAQ come from the germline V gene. CDR3 protein: CASSLGWARNRNEQFF. The CDR3 bases are TGTGCCAGCAGCTTAGGTTGGGCTAGGAATCGCAATGAGCAGTTCTTC.

V is TRBV4-1 and J is TRBJ1-2, with D possibly TRBD1 on 6 matching bases. The CDR3 covers 17 residues. The germline V gene has CDR1 MGHRA and CDR2 YSYEKL. V was pared by 1 base and J by 1 base, with 16 bases between. In DNA, the CDR3 is TGCGCCAGCAGCCAAGGATTCCAGGGGCCCTTTAACTATGGCTACACCTTC. Protein sequence: CASSQGFQGPFNYGYTF.

CDR3 region: CASSFGLAPSETQYF. The DNA for the CDR3 is TGTGCCAGCAGCTTCGGACTAGCACCCTCGGAGACCCAGTACTTC. The chain employs TRBV7-9 and TRBJ2-5; 8 nucleotides agree with TRBD2. V was pared by 3 bases and J by 5 bases, with 8 bases of the junction left unmatched. Germline V gene lookup returns CDR1 SEHNR and CDR2 FQNEAQ (reference sequence). CDR3 length equals 15 residues.

This chain links TRBV5-4 with TRBJ2-2, with 11 bases lining up with TRBD2. Looked up from germline, CDR1 is SGHNT and CDR2 is YYREEE (reference sequence). The CDR3 spans 16 residues. The ends lost 4 bases at V and 4 bases at J; junction bases unmatched: 6. CDR3 in DNA: TGTGCCAGCAGCGTTACTAGCGGGAGTCCCACCGGGGAGCTGTTTTTT. This encodes CASSVTSGSPTGELFF.

This clonotype was seen many times. The chain uses TRBV28 and TRBJ2-3, with TRBD1 matching 10 bases. CDR3 size: 14 residues. Unmatched junction bases numbered 5, after V lost 8 bases and J lost 3 bases. In germline, CDR1 is MDHEN, CDR2 SYDVKM. The CDR3 region is CASSRDRGTDTQYF. CDR3 coding DNA: TGTGCCAGCTCACGGGACAGGGGAACAGATACGCAGTATTTT.

The CDR3 loop reads CASSQEDSPYGYTF. The CDR3 nucleotides are TGTGCCAGCAGCCAGGAGGACAGCCCCTATGGCTACACCTTC. The V call is TRBV3-1, the J call TRBJ1-2; D is perhaps TRBD1 (6 bases). In germline, CDR1 is LGHDT, CDR2 YNNKEL (reference sequence). The CDR3 runs 14 residues. Between the trimmed V and J ends, which lost 3 bases and 4 bases, there was a span of 12 bases.

The table lists this clonotype with a few counts. The chain uses TRBV9 and TRBJ2-5, with D hard to call. V was cut by 4 bases and J by 3 bases, with 10 bases left in between. The CDR3 runs to 13 residues. The germline gives CDR1 SGDLS, CDR2 YYNGEE. The CDR3 region has the DNA TGTGCCAGCAGCCCCTCCCCGAAAGAGACCCAGTACTTC. Its protein product is CASSPSPKETQYF.

This sequence joins TRBV27 and TRBJ2-7; 9 bases map to TRBD2. Trimming took 8 bases from V and 2 from J; bases not matched to a gene: 7. Per germline, CDR1 MNHEY and CDR2 SMNVEV (reference sequence). This CDR3 is built from 14 residues. CDR3 residues: CASRTSGFPYEQYF. The DNA for the CDR3 is TGTGCCAGCCGTACTAGCGGGTTTCCCTACGAGCAGTACTTC.

The table lists this clonotype with a few counts. V gene TRBV9 combines with J gene TRBJ2-3; 10 bases are a match to TRBD2. CDR3 length: 17 amino acids. The V segment lost 0 bases and the J segment 4 bases; nucleotides outside the gene matches: 8. Germline values: CDR1 SGDLS, CDR2 YYNGEE. The CDR3: CASSVAVAGGQADTQYF. The CDR3 DNA reads TGTGCCAGCAGCGTAGCGGTAGCGGGAGGTCAGGCAGATACGCAGTATTTT.

The rearrangement joins TRBV7-2 to TRBJ2-7, with 8 bases that match TRBD2. Germline assignment: CDR1 SGHTA and CDR2 FQGNSA. The CDR3 extends over 16 amino acids. The trim removed 4 bases at V and 3 bases at J, leaving 11 bases unmatched. The DNA of the CDR3 is TGTGCCAGCAGCTCGGACTCGGGACTAGGAATCTACGAGCAGTACTTC. Its protein product is CASSSDSGLGIYEQYF.

The CDR3 coding sequence is TGTGCCAGCAGCCACCCGGGAGGGACCGGGGACTACGAGCAGTACTTC. Its protein product is CASSHPGGTGDYEQYF. V is TRBV6-1 and J is TRBJ2-7; 8 bases line up with TRBD2. Germline V gene lookup returns CDR1 MNHNS and CDR2 SASEGT. The CDR3 is 16 amino acids. V dropped 6 bases and J dropped 3; count of bases not matched to a gene: 13.

This clonotype was found many times. The CDR3 coding sequence is TGTGCCATCAGAGTTCGCCTAGCGGGGCACTACGAGCAGTACTTC. Its translation is CAIRVRLAGHYEQYF. The chain couples TRBV10-3 to TRBJ2-7, with 9 bases lining up with TRBD2. CDR3 length: 15 amino acids. CDR1 is ENHRY, CDR2 SYGVKD, per germline. Trimming removed 6 bases from V and 3 bases from J; junction bases left unmatched: 9.